The 11 T cell receptor beta chains listed next were all sequenced from one sample in a study of TIL therapy for anti-PD-1-resistant metastatic lung cancer. Sequencing used immunoSEQ v3. Here immunoSEQ multiplex PCR was the method, and the copy in TCRdb shows in-frame clones only, minus some. The profile shows tens of thousands of clones, around 87% of them singletons. Indicated time point: pre-treatment sample, taken before nivolumab and TIL therapy. Here the sequenced sample was blood, taken at baseline. Receptor source: a person between 25 and 80 years old with non-small cell lung cancer.

This chain links TRBV6-6 with TRBJ2-7; 7 bases are a match to TRBD1. This CDR3 contains 13 residues. V was pared by 4 bases and J by 3 bases, with 3 bases of the junction left unmatched. Looked up from germline, CDR1 is MNHNY and CDR2 is SVGAGI (reference sequence). The DNA for the CDR3 is TGTGCCAGCAGTTTACGGGACAGCTACGAGCAGTACTTC. Residues: CASSLRDSYEQYF.

The gene calls are TRBV2 and TRBJ2-1; D gene uncertain. Per the germline V gene, CDR1 is SNHLY and CDR2 is FYNNEI. V was shortened by 2 bases and J by 8 bases, with 4 bases between the two germline ends. The length of the CDR3 is 11 residues. The DNA of the CDR3 is TGTGCCAGCAGTGAATGGGATGAGCAGTTCTTC. Residues: CASSEWDEQFF. Filled out from reference TRBV2 and TRBJ2-1, the complete variable domain reads EPEVTQTPSHQVTQMGQEVILRCVPISNHLYFYWYRQILGQKVEFLVSFYNNEISEKSEIFDDQFSVERPDGSNFTLKIRSTKLEDSAMYFCASSEWDEQFFGPGTRLTVL.

The V gene is TRBV5-1, the J gene TRBJ1-6; 7 bases match TRBD1. The germline V gene has CDR1 SGHRS and CDR2 YFSETQ. V shed 4 bases and J 5 bases; nucleotides not matched to a gene: 12. There are 17 residues in the CDR3. The CDR3 reads CASSLRQGETNNSPLHF. CDR3 DNA sequence: TGCGCCAGCAGCCTTCGACAGGGAGAGACGAATAATTCACCCCTCCACTTT.

The J gene is TRBJ2-3, the V gene TRBV3-1 (or the pseudogene TRBV3-2); 9 bases are shared with TRBD1. Germline CDR1 is LGHDT and CDR2 is YNNKEL (reference sequence). V lost 0 bases, J lost 5 bases, and 6 bases stayed unmatched. The CDR3 is 16 residues long. CDR3 sequence reads: CASSQDMGQGKDTQYF. CDR3 in DNA: TGTGCCAGCAGCCAAGATATGGGACAGGGAAAAGATACGCAGTATTTT.

V usage is TRBV30 and J usage is TRBJ2-3, with D unresolved. CDR1 is GTSNPN and CDR2 is SVGIG in the germline V gene (reference sequence). Deletions cut 7 bases from V and 2 bases from J, with 10 bases between. The CDR3 extends over 12 amino acids. The CDR3 loop is CALTVNTDTQYF. CDR3 nucleotides: TGTGCCTTGACGGTAAACACAGATACGCAGTATTTT.

This chain joins TRBV18 and TRBJ2-2; D is unresolved. V was clipped by 3 bases and J by 2 bases, with 10 bases between them. This CDR3 spans 15 amino acids. The germline V gene encodes CDR1 KGHSH and CDR2 LQKENI. The CDR3 coding sequence is TGTGCCAGCTCACCCCTCTCCGGTAACACCGGGGAGCTGTTTTTT. It codes for CASSPLSGNTGELFF.

The V and J genes are TRBV6-6 and TRBJ1-3, with D tentatively TRBD1 (5 bases). Trimming took 8 bases from V and 0 from J, leaving 14 bases between them. Germline V CDR1 and CDR2: MNHNY, SVGAGI (reference sequence). The CDR3 is 15 amino acids. The CDR3 spells CASSSGLVSGNTIYF. Here the CDR3 DNA reads TGTGCCAGCTCATCAGGGCTTGTCTCTGGAAACACCATATATTTT.

The chain recombines TRBV4-1 with TRBJ2-2; tentative D call: TRBD2 (5 bases). CDR1 and CDR2 from the germline V gene are MGHRA and YSYEKL. The CDR3 runs to 17 residues. The V and J ends lost 0 bases and 0 bases respectively, with 11 bases between them. CDR3 region: CASSQDTRATNTGELFF. The CDR3 DNA is TGCGCCAGCAGCCAAGATACGAGGGCCACGAACACCGGGGAGCTGTTTTTT.

The chain uses TRBV5-1 and TRBJ2-7; D uncertain. The germline V gene encodes CDR1 SGHRS and CDR2 YFSETQ. Trimming took off 0 bases at V and 1 base at J, with 8 bases between the two ends. The CDR3 covers 14 residues. The CDR3 region has the DNA TGCGCCAGCAGCTTGGCAGGCGCTTCCTACGAGCAGTACTTC. It specifies CASSLAGASYEQYF.

The J gene is TRBJ1-5, the V gene TRBV6-6, with TRBD1 matching 7 bases. Germline assignment: CDR1 MNHNY and CDR2 SVGAGI (reference sequence). The CDR3 has 14 amino acids. V lost 4 bases to trimming and J lost 3 bases; unmatched junction nucleotides: 3. CDR3 in DNA: TGTGCCAGCAGTTTACAGGGGTACAATCAGCCCCAGCATTTT. It specifies CASSLQGYNQPQHF.

CDR3 nucleotide sequence: TGTGCCAGCAGCTTTGGGCGGGAGGGCCTCTCCTACAATGAGCAGTTCTTC. Translated: CASSFGREGLSYNEQFF. This chain uses TRBV7-9 with TRBJ2-1; 9 nucleotides match TRBD2. CDR1 is SEHNR and CDR2 is FQNEAQ in the germline V gene (reference sequence). The CDR3 length is 17 residues. V was pared by 3 bases and J by 0 bases, with 6 bases of the junction left unmatched.